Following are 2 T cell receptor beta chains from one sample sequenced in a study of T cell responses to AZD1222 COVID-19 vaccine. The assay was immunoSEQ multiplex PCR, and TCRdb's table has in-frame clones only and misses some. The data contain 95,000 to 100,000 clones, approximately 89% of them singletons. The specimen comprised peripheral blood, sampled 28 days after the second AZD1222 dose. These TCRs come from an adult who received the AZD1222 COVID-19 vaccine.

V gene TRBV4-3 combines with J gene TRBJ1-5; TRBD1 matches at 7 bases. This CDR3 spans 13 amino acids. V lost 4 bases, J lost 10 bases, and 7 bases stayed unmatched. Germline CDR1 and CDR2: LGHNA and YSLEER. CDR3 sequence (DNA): TGCGCCAGCAGCCCGGACAGGTCAGGACCCCAGCATTTT. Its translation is CASSPDRSGPQHF.

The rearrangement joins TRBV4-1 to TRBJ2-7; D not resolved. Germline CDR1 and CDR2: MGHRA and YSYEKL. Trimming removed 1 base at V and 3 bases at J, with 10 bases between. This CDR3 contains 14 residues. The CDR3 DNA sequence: TGCGCCAGCAGCCAAGTGGCAGGTGACTACGAGCAGTACTTC. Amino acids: CASSQVAGDYEQYF.